The rows below give T cell receptor beta chains drawn from one sample of a study of blood T cell repertoires in COVID-19. Sequencing used immunoSEQ multiplex PCR; TCRdb keeps in-frame clones, though not all of them. Found here are about 120,000 clones, about 80% of them singletons; the top ten hold roughly 6.2%. The sequencing input was peripheral blood. These receptors all come from a man aged 65 to 79 with acute or convalescent COVID-19. Both conserved end residues are part of each CDR3. The order of the fields is V gene, J gene, CDR3 protein.

>TRBV15|TRBJ1-5
CATSRDQGYQPQHF
>TRBV18|TRBJ1-6
CASSPFSDSPLHF
>TRBV7-9|TRBJ2-7
CASSRRRGQGPYEQYF
>TRBV7-2|TRBJ2-3
CASSPGLAVDTQYF
>TRBV5-5|TRBJ1-5
CASSLAGQHSNQPQHF
>TRBV27|TRBJ2-7
CASSIISGGSYEQYF
>TRBV28|TRBJ1-1
CASSPAPGTANTEAFF
>TRBV28|TRBJ1-5
CASRIPNQPQHF
>TRBV29-1|TRBJ2-1
CSVEALGLAGNEQFF
>TRBV5-1|TRBJ2-5
CASRTAGRETQYF
>TRBV2|TRBJ1-5
CASRDRAQYSNQPQHF